Listed here are 18 T cell receptor beta chains from one sample, sequenced in a study of identical twins. TCRdb re-analysed the 5' RACE reads in MiXCR, keeping a single row per CDR3 protein. Of under 900,000 distinct CDR3 sequences in the sample, about 18% are singletons; the top ten hold under 15%. These data were also filed under a second study, of T cells expressing NK-cell markers.

Sequenced material: PBMCs. The source is a woman younger than 35 in good health.

The chain couples TRBV29-1 to TRBJ1-4; D remains ambiguous. CDR1 is SQVTM and CDR2 is ANQGSEA in the germline V gene. This CDR3 is built from 10 residues. Trimming shortened V by 7 bases and J by 8 bases, and 8 bases separated the two germline ends. The CDR3 DNA is TGCAGCGGGAAGACCGAAAAACTGTTTTTT. The encoded protein is CSGKTEKLFF.

The chain employs TRBV12-3 or TRBV12-4 and TRBJ2-2; D gene uncertain. The germline V and J ends were trimmed by 3 bases and 8 bases, with 13 bases remaining between them. The CDR3 has 14 amino acids. The CDR3 sequence: CASSFGFGAGELFF. Here the CDR3 DNA reads TGTGCCAGCAGTTTTGGATTTGGAGCTGGGGAGCTGTTTTTT.

In this sample, this clonotype turned up a few times. This chain links TRBV7-2 with TRBJ1-1; D gene unclear. Germline V gives CDR1 SGHTA, CDR2 FQGNSA. The CDR3 sequence is 15 residues long. V dropped 3 bases and J dropped 1 base, with 12 bases sitting between them. CDR3 protein: CASSFYRTENTEAFF. The DNA of the CDR3 is TGTGCCAGCAGCTTTTACCGGACCGAGAACACTGAAGCTTTCTTT.

This clonotype was observed a handful of times. The chain links TRBV5-1 to TRBJ2-5; 9 bases align to TRBD2. Per germline, CDR1 SGHRS and CDR2 YFSETQ. The CDR3 extends over 19 amino acids. The ends lost 3 bases at V and 4 bases at J; junction bases unmatched: 19. CDR3 protein: CASSYNPGRSSGGLETQYF. The CDR3 DNA reads as TGCGCCAGCAGCTACAATCCGGGACGCAGTAGCGGGGGATTAGAGACCCAGTACTTC.

This clonotype was recorded a few times. The genes are TRBV20-1 and TRBJ1-6, with D maybe TRBD1 (6 bases). Germline CDR1 DFQATT, CDR2 SNEGSKA (reference sequence). Trimming stripped 4 bases from V and 7 bases from J, with 14 bases between. The CDR3 contains 14 residues. The CDR3 DNA reads TGCAGTGCTACCTTGGGGGGCGGAAATTCACCCCTCCACTTT. It is translated as CSATLGGGNSPLHF.

The chain is built from TRBV6-6 and TRBJ2-2; no reliable D call. This CDR3 has 13 amino acids. Germline CDR1 reads MNHNY; CDR2 reads SVGAGI (reference sequence). Trimming removed 2 bases from V and 6 bases from J, with 7 bases in between. In DNA form, the CDR3 reads TGTGCCAGCAGTTACGGGTCCTCCGGGGAGCTGTTTTTT. Its translation: CASSYGSSGELFF.

The chain links TRBV3-1 to TRBJ2-3; a weak D match, TRBD1 (6 bases). V was clipped by 4 bases and J by 4 bases, with 15 bases between them. Germline CDR1 reads LGHDT; CDR2 reads YNNKEL (reference sequence). There are 15 residues in the CDR3. For the CDR3, the DNA is TGTGCCAGCAGCCGGGACAACAGTAGGGCAGATACGCAGTATTTT. This encodes CASSRDNSRADTQYF.

The chain combines TRBV5-1 with TRBJ2-7; D is ambiguous. The CDR3 contains 14 residues. Germline CDR1 and CDR2: SGHRS and YFSETQ. With 1 base removed from V and 7 bases from J, the gap between germline ends came to 15 bases. The CDR3 DNA sequence: TGCGCCAGCAGCTTGAACAACCCAACCGTGGAGCAGTACTTC. Its translation is CASSLNNPTVEQYF. Combining the CDR3 with reference TRBV5-1 and TRBJ2-7 gives the whole variable domain KAGVTQTPRYLIKTRGQQVTLSCSPISGHRSVSWYQQTPGQGLQFLFEYFSETQRNKGNFPGRFSGRQFSNSRSEMNVSTLELGDSALYLCASSLNNPTVEQYFGPGTRLTVT.

This clonotype was counted only a few times. The chain has TRBV12-3 or TRBV12-4 and TRBJ2-1; 16 bases line up with TRBD2. V lost 5 bases, J lost 10 bases, and 11 bases stayed unmatched. The CDR3 length is 17 residues. CDR3 residues: CASSPTPGTSGGAEQFF. CDR3 DNA: TGTGCCAGCAGTCCAACCCCGGGGACTAGCGGGGGGGCGGAGCAGTTCTTC.

The chain has TRBV10-1 and TRBJ2-5, with TRBD1 identical over 7 bases. CDR3 length: 15 amino acids. Germline V CDR1 and CDR2: WNHNN, SYGVQD (reference sequence). J was trimmed by 5 bases and V by 0 bases; bases with no gene match: 6. CDR3 nucleotides: TGCGCCAGCAGTGAGTCGATAACAGGGGACGAGACCCAGTACTTC. Translating it yields CASSESITGDETQYF.

Only a few counts were recorded for this clonotype. J is TRBJ2-1 and V is TRBV6-1, with 10 bases matching TRBD2. Trimming removed 6 bases from V and 4 bases from J; junction bases left unmatched: 9. The CDR3 extends over 16 amino acids. CDR1 MNHNS and CDR2 SASEGT come from the germline V gene. CDR3 sequence reads: CASRKSSGSRYNEQFF. CDR3 DNA sequence: TGTGCCAGCAGGAAATCTAGCGGGAGTAGGTACAATGAGCAGTTCTTC.

The chain links TRBV20-1 to TRBJ1-4, with unresolved D. The CDR3 loop spans 14 amino acids. Trimming left V 7 bases short and J 4 bases short, with 16 bases between. The germline V gene has CDR1 DFQATT and CDR2 SNEGSKA (reference sequence). The CDR3 region has the DNA TGCAGTGTTCTTCTTCAGGAGTATAATGAAAAACTGTTTTTT. Amino acids: CSVLLQEYNEKLFF.

The chain combines TRBV7-2 with TRBJ2-7; 10 nucleotides line up with TRBD1. The CDR3 runs 15 residues. Per germline, CDR1 SGHTA and CDR2 FQGNSA. Trimming removed 4 bases from V and 6 bases from J; junction bases left unmatched: 9. In DNA form, the CDR3 reads TGTGCCAGCAGCTCCTTGGTGGACAGGGGGAGCGAGCAGTACTTC. It encodes CASSSLVDRGSEQYF.

V gene TRBV9 combines with J gene TRBJ1-2, with 11 bases fitting TRBD1. The CDR3 is made up of 15 amino acids. Unmatched junction bases numbered 6, after V lost 3 bases and J lost 5 bases. Germline CDR1 is SGDLS and CDR2 is YYNGEE. In DNA form, the CDR3 reads TGTGCCAGCAGCGCCCCGGGACAGGGGGGGTATGGCTACACCTTC. Protein: CASSAPGQGGYGYTF.

The chain recombines TRBV12-3 or TRBV12-4 with TRBJ2-7; TRBD1 aligns across 10 bases. Germline trimming cut 7 bases from V and 4 bases from J; bases unmatched to any gene: 10. The CDR3 contains 15 residues. DNA for the CDR3: TGTGCCAGCATCCCTCAAAGGGACAGGGGTTACGAGCAGTACTTC. It codes for CASIPQRDRGYEQYF.

V gene TRBV12-3 or TRBV12-4 combines with J gene TRBJ2-1; 10 bases align to TRBD1. The V gene end was trimmed by 6 bases and the J gene end by 7 bases; junction bases not matched to a gene: 6. The CDR3 has 14 residues. This CDR3 is CASSLRQGANEQFF. The DNA of the CDR3 is TGTGCCAGCAGCCTTCGACAGGGGGCAAATGAGCAGTTCTTC.

This clonotype was recorded a few times. V usage is TRBV12-3 or TRBV12-4 and J usage is TRBJ2-3, with no clear D. Trimming took 6 bases from V and 3 from J, leaving 7 bases between them. The CDR3 length is 12 residues. The CDR3 is CASRPKTDTQYF. The CDR3 nucleotides are TGTGCCAGCAGACCTAAGACAGATACGCAGTATTTT.

This clonotype was observed a few times. The rearrangement uses TRBV7-9 and TRBJ2-1; D remains unclear. The CDR3 has 13 residues. From germline, CDR1 is SEHNR and CDR2 FQNEAQ (reference sequence). V was cut by 7 bases and J by 9 bases, with 16 bases left in between. The CDR3 is CASTRVGLGEQFF. CDR3 bases: TGTGCCAGCACGCGTGTAGGGCTAGGTGAGCAGTTCTTC.